This paragraph reports one T cell receptor beta chain. Its antigen has not been determined. No clone much larger than this one lies a single base away; base qualities are absent. The data are from a study of cytomegalovirus exposure and HLA in healthy donors (dated by TCRdb to the late 2010s). Study-level background: In an earlier analysis of several hundred of the donors, 250 to 300 Gb of sequence data and 95 million to 130 million unique TCR beta sequences from about 179 million T cells were reported. Donor age, sex, ethnicity and CMV serostatus were collected together with the repertoire data. In a later analysis, previously published TCR beta repertoires from hundreds of donors were re-analyzed and high-resolution HLA genotyping was added so that TCR occurrence patterns could be studied. In a later genetic analysis, genome-wide SNP genotypes for 398 of the 666 donors were used, and that subset was treated as a discovery cohort. To predict cytomegalovirus infection status, the study brought together high-throughput TCR immunosequencing, statistical association of individual TCRs with disease status, and machine learning. Of the approximately 400 genotyped donors, over 70% fell in the genetic ancestry cluster associated with self-reported Caucasian donors. To decide whether each TCR beta V gene segment behaved as functional or pseudogenic, an earlier analysis of 587 of the donors relied on high-throughput TCR beta sequencing. Along with the approximately 700-subject first cohort, a separate validation cohort of over a hundred different subjects was used. The later analysis used no new phenotypic data to find candidate immune exposures, relying instead on TCR beta sequences and their occurrence across donors. The study aimed to test whether signatures of past pathogen exposure could be identified by cataloging public T cell receptors. The number of typed donors differed by locus: about 620-640 for A, B, C, DRB1 and DQB1; roughly 510 for DQA1; 606 for DPA1; and around 490 for DPB1. An early release covering some 640 HLA-typed donors comprised approximately 300 gigabases of sequencing data and 85 million or so unique TCR sequences. Four to six DR-DQ haplotypes were handled as single units for association and clustering, since linkage in the cohort was strong. HLA typing included class I and class II loci at four-digit resolution. Among 398 genotyped donors of the cohort, an average of 235,054 unique TCR beta nucleotide sequences were sequenced per donor, roughly 20% of them non-productive. The T cell repertoires of 666 subjects were profiled by immunosequencing and related to cytomegalovirus serostatus. Every discovery cohort repertoire had been produced on one sequencing platform. The paper as a whole reports these results and caveats: The authors suggested that the approach could potentially be extended to other disease states and immunological phenotypes. In an earlier analysis of some 550 of the donors, most TCR beta V segments were observed in productive rearrangements about 87% or about 30% of the time, broadly matching IMGT annotations. Sequencing depth was assumed to be roughly uniform across donors in the presence/absence analyses, though that assumption may not hold. Cytomegalovirus status was reported to be diagnosed by the classifier with high specificity and sensitivity in both the original and validation cohorts. In vitro tests confirmed that three of the cytomegalovirus-associated TCR beta chains recognize cytomegalovirus antigens. When HLA alleles, especially DR and DQ, strongly co-occurred, attributing TCR associations to individual alleles was difficult. The study gave a list of some 150 TCR beta chains associated with cytomegalovirus. A cluster of highly shared sequence variants was judged likely to be a technical artifact of the sequencing pipeline. Because counts were too low, about 18 rarely observed V segments, including chromosome 9 orphons, were excluded from the earlier analysis of several hundred of the donors. According to a later analysis, most CMV-associated TCR beta chains appeared to be HLA-restricted, and the HLA associations seemed to be driven largely by CMV exposure. Linkage disequilibrium might explain the correlated functional status among segregating V segments, but an unknown experimental factor could not be ruled out. A further reported finding was that TCR beta sequences accurately predicted the HLA-A and HLA-B alleles for most subjects in the first cohort. In a later genetic analysis, fewer N-insertions in productive TCRs were reported among donors in an Asian-associated ancestry cluster than the roughly 710-donor mean. Most TCR sequences were seen in very few donors, while some public TCRs were found in many individuals. This cohort had only TCR beta chains sequenced, and the lack of alpha or paired-chain data limited which features could be detected. At a false discovery rate of 0.05, a later analysis linked 16,000 or so TCR beta sequences to specific HLA alleles. According to a later analysis, parvovirus B19, influenza, CMV and Epstein-Barr virus appeared linked to several top co-occurrence clusters. In a later genetic analysis, a missense DCLRE1C variant was associated with V-gene and J-gene trimming of TCR beta chains, and the association was replicated in an independent cohort. In a later analysis, HLA-associated TCR beta chains showed more clonal expansion and lower generation probabilities than non-associated chains that were equally common. For the cohort, immune exposure information was limited to CMV serostatus. Because some donors lacked HLA typing at each locus, the association tests relied only on the typed subset. In a later analysis, the rate of TCR association differed among HLA loci, with DRB1 alleles having the most associated TCRs and HLA-C alleles having the fewest.

Receptor amplification or capture employed the immunoSEQ multiplex PCR assay. The multiplex PCR relied on a mix of 60 forward primers for TCR Vbeta segments and 13 reverse primers for TCR Jbeta segments. The CDR3 region of rearranged TCR beta genes was amplified from genomic DNA with a multiplex PCR assay. Amplified TCR beta libraries were sequenced as 87-base-pair reads on the Illumina HiSeq System. For the original study's pipeline: In a later analysis, tens of millions of unique TCR beta chains were counted across the 690 or so repertoires, and some 10 million of these chains were shared by at least two donors. Raw reads were error-corrected and collapsed into unique sequences with a nearest-neighbor algorithm that merged closely related sequences to remove PCR and sequencing errors. To assign V, D and J gene segments, CDR3 sequences were aligned to IMGT reference sequences. For a sequence to be retained, a match of at least six nucleotides was required to both a V gene segment and a J gene segment. Rearrangements were classified as productive when the CDR3 lacked stop codons and remained in frame with V and J, and all other rearrangements were classified as non-productive. Following IMGT convention, CDR3 was defined as the stretch from the second conserved V-encoded cysteine up to the conserved J-encoded phenylalanine. Sequences without an unambiguous match to a single V gene segment were excluded from the earlier analysis of several hundred of the donors. In an earlier analysis of several hundred of the donors, V segments were called functional above 56.7% productive rearrangements and were called segregating when the between-donor standard deviation exceeded 5%. To diagnose cytomegalovirus status from the catalog of TCR beta chain sequences, a statistical classification framework was built. In a later analysis, TCR nucleotide sequences were compared against IMGT/GENE-DB human TR gene sequences so that V and J genes could be assigned. The TCRdist pipeline was used in a later analysis to assign CDR3 sequences and most-parsimonious VDJ recombination scenarios. In a later analysis, every TCR beta chain was defined by the combination of its CDR3 amino acid sequence and its V-gene family, and reads without a unique V-gene family were dropped. As a way to deal with suspected cross-contamination and a sequencing artifact, a later analysis dropped hundreds of nucleotide sequences that were highly shared and had low generation probability. In a later analysis, a clonal expansion index for each public chain was calculated from normalized within-repertoire ranks of inferred template counts. In a later analysis, generation probabilities were computed using a VDJ recombination model fitted to out-of-frame rearrangements, and the results were checked against IGoR. In a later analysis, hypergeometric tests were used to score TCR-TCR, TCR-HLA and TCR-CMV co-occurrence, with a repertoire-size bias correction applied to TCR pairs. To estimate false discovery rates, a later analysis permuted the HLA or CMV assignments 20 times. In a later analysis, co-occurring TCRs were grouped using DBSCAN, with TCRdist sequence similarity added in when clustering inside HLA-allele-positive subsets. Repertoires with fewer than 30,000 or more than 120,000 public chains, plus five repertoires with anomalous nucleotide sharing, were excluded from co-occurrence clustering. The immuneACCESS repertoire file appears here via TCRdb, limited to in-frame rearrangements. These files lack a portion of the clones; in checked studies, under half of the deficit traces to unresolved V genes, and the cause of the others is not known. V, J and clone size are taken as reported in that table, and D and trimming were inferred from the DNA itself. The sample yields approximately 150,000 clones; around 79% were counted once. The top ten constitute about 3.7% of the sample.

The cohort comprised approximately 700 healthy bone marrow donors. Cohort members were all nominally healthy when sampled, although unrecorded immune exposures were likely present. CMV serostatus was positive for almost 300 and negative for about 55% of the roughly 670 cohort members, and was not recorded for this donor. A peripheral blood sample was collected from each donor, and TCR beta sequencing was performed on peripheral blood mononuclear cells. The Qiagen DNeasy Blood Extraction Kit was used to extract genomic DNA from the blood cell samples. Sequenced input: PBMCs. The receptor was isolated from a human donor in good health.

This receptor has the CDR3 CASSLRPTSGGGRRSTDTQYF. The DNA sequence follows: TGTGCCAGCAGCTTACGACCGACTAGCGGGGGGGGACGGCGGAGCACAGATACGCAGTATTTT. Here the chain combines TRBV13 and TRBJ2-3, with 14 bases aligning to TRBD2. Spanning cysteine to phenylalanine, the CDR3 consists of 21 amino acids. Just CDR3 DNA is preserved here, 63 bases in frame from base 1. Sequences PRHDT (CDR1) and FYEKMQ (CDR2) are obtained from the germline V gene (reference sequence). V is trimmed back by 2 bases and J by 0 bases, and the junction contains 13 bases that no gene match accounts for. With the rest looked up from the reference TRBV13 and TRBJ2-3 genes rather than sequenced, the full variable domain is AAGVIQSPRHLIKEKRETATLKCYPIPRHDTVYWYQQGPGQDPQFLISFYEKMQSDKGSIPDRFSAQQFSDYHSELNMSSLELGDSALYFCASSLRPTSGGGRRSTDTQYFGPGTRLTVL.